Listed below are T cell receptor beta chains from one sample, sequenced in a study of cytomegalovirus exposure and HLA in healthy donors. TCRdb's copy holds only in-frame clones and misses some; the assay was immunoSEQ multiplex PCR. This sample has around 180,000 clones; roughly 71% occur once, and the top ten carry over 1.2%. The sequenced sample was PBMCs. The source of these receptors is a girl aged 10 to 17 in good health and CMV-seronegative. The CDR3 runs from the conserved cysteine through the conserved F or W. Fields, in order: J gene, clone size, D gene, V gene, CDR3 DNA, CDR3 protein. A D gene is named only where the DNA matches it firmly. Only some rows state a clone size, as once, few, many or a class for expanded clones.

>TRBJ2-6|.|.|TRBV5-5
TGTGCCAGCAGCCGAGGACAGACCAGCTCTGGGGCCAACGTCCTGACTTTC
CASSRGQTSSGANVLTF
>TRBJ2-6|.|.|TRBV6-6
TGTGCCAGCATTCAACAGGGTGCTGGGGCCAACGTCCTGACTTTC
CASIQQGAGANVLTF
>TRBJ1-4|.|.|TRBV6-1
TGTGCCAGCATCCGGGGGGCCTTTAATGAAAAACTGTTTTTT
CASIRGAFNEKLFF
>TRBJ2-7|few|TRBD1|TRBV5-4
TGTGCCAGCAGCGCGGGACAGGGGGTCTCCTACGAGCAGTACTTC
CASSAGQGVSYEQYF
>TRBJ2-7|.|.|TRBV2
TGTGCCAGCAGTGTAAGGGGCTACGAGCAGTACTTC
CASSVRGYEQYF
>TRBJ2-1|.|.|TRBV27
TGTGCCAGCAGAGCAGGGGACAATGAGCAGTTCTTC
CASRAGDNEQFF
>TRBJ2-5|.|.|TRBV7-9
TGTGCCAGCAGGCCCCGAAGCGGGCCATCGTCCCAGTACTTC
CASRPRSGPSSQYF
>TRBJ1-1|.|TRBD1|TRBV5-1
TGCGCCAGCAGCCTAACACCCGGGACAGGCACATCTGAAGCTTTCTTT
CASSLTPGTGTSEAFF
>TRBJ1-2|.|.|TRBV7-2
TGTGCCAGCAGCCCGGGACTTGCTTATGGCTACACCTTC
CASSPGLAYGYTF
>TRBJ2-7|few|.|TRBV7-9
TGTGCCAGCAGCTTAGAGCCCCTAGGTGACGAGCAGTACTTC
CASSLEPLGDEQYF
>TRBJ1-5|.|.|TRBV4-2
TGTGCCAGCGGACAGCCGGAAGGGCAGCCCCAGCATTTT
CASGQPEGQPQHF
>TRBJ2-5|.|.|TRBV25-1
TGTGCCAGCAGTCCGGCGGGATCCGAGACCCAGTACTTC
CASSPAGSETQYF
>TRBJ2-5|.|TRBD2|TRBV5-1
TGCGCCAGCAGCGCGGGGGTGCAAGAGACCCAGTACTTC
CASSAGVQETQYF
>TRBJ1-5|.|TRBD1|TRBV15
TGTGCCACCAGCAGAGACAGGGGGCTCAATCAGCCCCAGCATTTT
CATSRDRGLNQPQHF
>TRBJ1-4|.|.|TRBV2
TGTGCCAGCAGATGGACGGGAGGAGGGCTTAATGAAAAACTGTTTTTT
CASRWTGGGLNEKLFF
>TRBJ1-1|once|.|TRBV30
TGTGCCTGGAGTCTACAGCCGAACACTGAAGCTTTCTTT
CAWSLQPNTEAFF
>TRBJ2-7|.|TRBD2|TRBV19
TGTGCCAGTAGTGGGGAGGGTTGGGAGCAGTACTTC
CASSGEGWEQYF
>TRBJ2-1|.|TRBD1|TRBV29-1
TGCAGCGTCCGTCCGGGACAGGGACACAATGAGCAGTTCTTC
CSVRPGQGHNEQFF
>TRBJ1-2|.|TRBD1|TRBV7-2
TGTGCCAGCAGTTACCATACAGGGGGCGACTATGGCTACACCTTC
CASSYHTGGDYGYTF
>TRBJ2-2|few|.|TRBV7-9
TGTGCCAGCAGCTTAGGTCTCGGAGCCTCCGGGGAGCTGTTTTTT
CASSLGLGASGELFF
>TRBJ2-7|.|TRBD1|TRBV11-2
TGTGCCAGCAGCCAACTGAGGGGGCGCTCCTACGAGCAGTACTTC
CASSQLRGRSYEQYF
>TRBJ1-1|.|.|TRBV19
TGTGCCAGTACCCTTCGAGGGAACACTGAAGCTTTCTTT
CASTLRGNTEAFF
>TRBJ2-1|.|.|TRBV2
TGTGCCAACCGATTACAGGGCAATGAGCAGTTCTTC
CANRLQGNEQFF
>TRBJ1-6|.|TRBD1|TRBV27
TGTGCCAGCAGTTTTGGGACAGGAAAATATAATTCACCCCTCCACTTT
CASSFGTGKYNSPLHF
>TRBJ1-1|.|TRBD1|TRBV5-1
TGCGCCAGCAGCTCCAGTACAGGGGGCACTGAAGCTTTCTTT
CASSSSTGGTEAFF
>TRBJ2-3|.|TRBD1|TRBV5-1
TGCGCCAGCAGCTTGTACCGGGACAGGGGTTCAGATACGCAGTATTTT
CASSLYRDRGSDTQYF
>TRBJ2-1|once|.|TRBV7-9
TGTGCCAGCAGCTCCCGCACGGGTGAGCAGTTCTTC
CASSSRTGEQFF
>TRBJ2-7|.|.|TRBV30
TGTGCCTGGAGTTTTCAGGGTGAGAAGCAGTACTTC
CAWSFQGEKQYF
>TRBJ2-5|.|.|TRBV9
TGTGCCAGCAGCGTTACCGGGACACAGCAAGAGACCCAGTACTTC
CASSVTGTQQETQYF
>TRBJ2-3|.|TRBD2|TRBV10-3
TGTGCCGCCGGGGGGGAAGAACGAGATACGCAGTATTTT
CAAGGEERDTQYF
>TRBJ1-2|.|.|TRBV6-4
TGTGCCACCTACAGGGCCACCTATGGCTACACCTTC
CATYRATYGYTF
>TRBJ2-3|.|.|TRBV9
TGTGCCAGCAGCGCATTTGGAGGGGCGGCAGATACGCAGTATTTT
CASSAFGGAADTQYF
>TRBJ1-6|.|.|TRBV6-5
TGTGCCAGCTCCGGAGGGAGCTCCTATAATTCACCCCTCCACTTT
CASSGGSSYNSPLHF
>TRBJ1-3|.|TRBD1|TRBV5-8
TGTGCCAGCAGCTTGGAAAGACAGGGGGCCTTAACTGGAAACACCATATATTTT
CASSLERQGALTGNTIYF
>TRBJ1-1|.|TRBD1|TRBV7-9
TGTGCCAGCAGCGCAGGACAGGGCCCCGACACTGAAGCTTTCTTT
CASSAGQGPDTEAFF
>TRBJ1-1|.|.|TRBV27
TGTGCCAGCAGTTTCCCCGGACAGAACACTGAAGCTTTCTTT
CASSFPGQNTEAFF
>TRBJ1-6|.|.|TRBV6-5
TGTGCCAGCAATCAAGGAGGAAATTCACCCCTCCACTTT
CASNQGGNSPLHF
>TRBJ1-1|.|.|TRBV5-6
TGTGCCAGCAGCCCGCAATTTGAGCGGGGCATTGAAGCTTTCTTT
CASSPQFERGIEAFF
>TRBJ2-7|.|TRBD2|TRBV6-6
TGTGCCAGCAGATCCGGGGGTAGCGGGAGCTCCTACGAGCAGTACTTC
CASRSGGSGSSYEQYF
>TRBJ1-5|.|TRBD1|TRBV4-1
TGCGCCAGCAGCCAAGTAGAAGGGACAGGGAATCAGCCCCAGCATTTT
CASSQVEGTGNQPQHF
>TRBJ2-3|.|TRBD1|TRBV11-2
TGTGCCAGCAGCTTAGGACAGGGGGCCGCAGATACGCAGTATTTT
CASSLGQGAADTQYF
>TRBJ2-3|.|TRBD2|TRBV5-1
TGCGCCAGCAGCTTGGGACTAGCGGTCGAGGCAGATACGCAGTATTTT
CASSLGLAVEADTQYF
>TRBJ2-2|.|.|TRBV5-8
TGTGCCAGCAGCTTGATTAGAGCCGGGGAGCTGTTTTTT
CASSLIRAGELFF
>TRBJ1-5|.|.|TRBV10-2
TGCGCCAGCAGTGAGCCAGGGAAGGGCCAGTCCAATCAGCCCCAGCATTTT
CASSEPGKGQSNQPQHF
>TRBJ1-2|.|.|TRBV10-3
TGTGCCATCAGTGAAGGAGGGGTTAAGGATGGCTACACCTTC
CAISEGGVKDGYTF
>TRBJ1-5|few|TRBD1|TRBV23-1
TGTAGCGGGACAGGGAAGGATCAGCCCCAGCATTTT
CSGTGKDQPQHF
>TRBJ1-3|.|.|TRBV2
TGTGCCAGCAGCTACAAGGGGAACACCATATATTTT
CASSYKGNTIYF
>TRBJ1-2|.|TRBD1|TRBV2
TGTGCCAGCAGTGATGGGACAGGGGGGAAATATGGCTACACCTTC
CASSDGTGGKYGYTF
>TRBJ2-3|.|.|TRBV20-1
TGCAGTGTGTGGGCCGATACGCAGTATTTT
CSVWADTQYF
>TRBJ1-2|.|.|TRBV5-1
TGCGCCAGCAGCTTGGACAGGGAGGGTGGCTACACCTTC
CASSLDREGGYTF
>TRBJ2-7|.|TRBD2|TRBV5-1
TGCGCCAGCAGCTTCGGGGAGGGGTCGACCGAGCAGTACTTC
CASSFGEGSTEQYF
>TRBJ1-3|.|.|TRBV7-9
TGTGCCAGCAGCCGCCGGGATCCAATCCACACCATATATTTT
CASSRRDPIHTIYF
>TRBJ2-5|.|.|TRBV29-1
TGCAGCGGAGGCGATAGGATGCCCAAGACCCAGTACTTC
CSGGDRMPKTQYF
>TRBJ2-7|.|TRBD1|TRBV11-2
TGTGCCAGCAGCTTAAGCGACAGGGGGCGAGAGCAGTACTTC
CASSLSDRGREQYF
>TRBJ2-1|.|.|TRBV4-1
TGCGCCAGCAGCCAATCCAACGGGGGCAATGAGCAGTTCTTC
CASSQSNGGNEQFF
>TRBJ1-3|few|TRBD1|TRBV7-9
TGTGCCAGCAGCTCCGGGACAGGGGGCCGTGGAAACACCATATATTTT
CASSSGTGGRGNTIYF